This entry features one TCR beta chain sequence. Its matching antigen is unknown. TCRdb reanalysed the multiplex PCR reads using MiXCR and keeps one entry per CDR3 protein. Here the sample spans tens of thousands of distinct CDR3 sequences, approximately 29% being singletons. This CDR3 contains 13 residues. Trimming stripped 4 bases from V and 5 bases from J, with 12 bases between. Looked up from germline, CDR1 is SGHRS and CDR2 is YFSETQ. This record comes from a study of breast tumors, draining lymph nodes, adjacent tissues. Axillary draining lymph nodes of breast cancer patients supplied the node samples. Overall study findings and caveats: Data fit most tumor T cells coming from lymph node, expanding in tumor. Data only fit, rather than demonstrated, lymph node origin of most tumor T cells. Tumors had less TCR diversity than lymph nodes, more than nontumor tissue. Tumor and nontumor repertoires were significantly more similar in luminal-like than in basal-like breast cancer.

The sequence came from a female donor with breast cancer. Some clones in this sample may be carry-over from other donors' samples. Sequenced: axillary lymph node tissue. V usage is TRBV5-1 and J usage is TRBJ1-1, with D perhaps matching TRBD1 (6 bases). This chain's CDR3 is CASSAQGGTEAFF. In DNA, the CDR3 is TGCGCCAGCAGCGCACAGGGTGGGACTGAAGCTTTCTTT.